This TCR beta chain originates from a study of blood T cell repertoires in COVID-19. At the level of the study: Acute-phase and convalescent COVID-19 samples originated in the United States, Italy and Spain. The cDNA or gDNA used as material had been derived from T cells, B-cell-depleted T cells, or PBMCs.

Authors' data handling: It was from reference gene primer amplification that nucleated cell counts were estimated. TCRdb's copy holds only in-frame clones and misses some; the assay was immunoSEQ multiplex PCR. The V and J calls and clone size are taken from that table; D and trimming were inferred from the DNA. The profile covers approximately 470,000 clones, with 80% to 90% appearing a single time and about 3.2% taken by the ten largest. Only one count was recorded for this clone. Germline V gene data show CDR1 as LGHDT and CDR2 as YNNKEL (reference sequence). The V gene lost 1 base and the J gene lost 2 bases, with 20 bases spanning the gap. The CDR3 contains 18 residues.

V gene TRBV3-1 (or the pseudogene TRBV3-2) combines with J gene TRBJ1-2, with TRBD1 as a possible D gene (6 bases). Sample: peripheral blood. The receptor's source is a human donor in a cohort sampled during active COVID-19. The CDR3 reads CASSQARPDRLVNYGYTF. The CDR3 bases are TGTGCCAGCAGCCAAGCCCGTCCAGACAGGCTGGTAAACTATGGCTACACCTTC.